Listed below are T cell receptor beta chains from one sample, sequenced in a study of blood T cell repertoires in COVID-19. Method: immunoSEQ multiplex PCR; TCRdb's copy keeps in-frame clones and lacks some. The sample contains roughly 250,000 clones, around 88% of which appear only once. Sequences were obtained from PBMCs or T cells enriched from blood (not recorded which). These TCRs come from a woman in her thirties or forties with acute COVID-19. Each CDR3 is given with its conserved first and last residue. A D gene is named only where the DNA matches it firmly. Rows give clone size only sometimes, using once, few, many, or a class for an expanded clone.

v_call,d_call,j_call,clone_size,cdr3_nt,cdr3_aa
TRBV18,NA,TRBJ2-1,NA,TGTGCCAGCTCACCACCGATGCGGGCAGAGGATAATGAGCAGTTCTTC,CASSPPMRAEDNEQFF
TRBV7-3,NA,TRBJ2-1,NA,TGTGCCAGCAGCCTTAGTTCTGGTGACTACAATGAGCAGTTCTTC,CASSLSSGDYNEQFF
TRBV7-9,TRBD2,TRBJ2-1,NA,TGTGCCAGCAGCTTAGGGACTAGCGCGAATGAGCAGTTCTTC,CASSLGTSANEQFF
TRBV9,TRBD2,TRBJ2-1,NA,TGTGCCAGCAGCGTAGAGATTAGCGGGACGGGTGAGCAGTTCTTC,CASSVEISGTGEQFF
TRBV28,NA,TRBJ1-3,NA,TGTGCCAGCAGTTTCTCAGGGGCTGATGGAAACACCATATATTTT,CASSFSGADGNTIYF
TRBV7-2,TRBD1,TRBJ2-7,NA,TGTGCCAGCAGCCCAGGGGGACGCCAATCCTACGAGCAGTACTTC,CASSPGGRQSYEQYF
TRBV12-3/TRBV12-4,NA,TRBJ2-7,NA,TGTGCCAGCAGAAAAACCGGGACCTACGAGCAGTACTTC,CASRKTGTYEQYF
TRBV27,NA,TRBJ2-3,NA,TGTGCCAGCAGTTTCCGGACAAGGCTCTACACAGATACGCAGTATTTT,CASSFRTRLYTDTQYF
TRBV9,TRBD1,TRBJ1-1,NA,TGTGCCAGCAGCGGACCACAGGGGGCTAGCACTGAAGCTTTCTTT,CASSGPQGASTEAFF
TRBV11-3,TRBD1,TRBJ1-2,NA,TGTGCCAGCAGCTTAGTCGGGACAGTTAACTATGGCTACACCTTC,CASSLVGTVNYGYTF
TRBV6-1,NA,TRBJ2-3,few,TGTGCCAGCAGTGAAGGGCTAGCTCTTACGCAGTATTTT,CASSEGLALTQYF
TRBV7-2,NA,TRBJ2-1,NA,TGTGCCAGCAGCTTAGTTCTAGATCCCTACAATGAGCAGTTCTTC,CASSLVLDPYNEQFF
TRBV6-5,TRBD1,TRBJ1-1,once,TGTGCCAGCAGCACAATGACAGGGGGTGCCACTGAAGCTTTCTTT,CASSTMTGGATEAFF
TRBV5-1,NA,TRBJ1-1,once,TGCGCCAGCAGCTCGAGCCCCGGCTCAGGGAACACTGAAGCTTTCTTT,CASSSSPGSGNTEAFF
TRBV11-3,TRBD2,TRBJ2-1,NA,TGTGCCAGCAGCTCGGCCGGACTAGCGGGAGTTCGTGAGCAGTTCTTC,CASSSAGLAGVREQFF
TRBV24-1,TRBD2,TRBJ2-1,few,TGTGCCACCAGTGACCCTATAGCGGGCAAAGACAATGAGCAGTTCTTC,CATSDPIAGKDNEQFF
TRBV28,NA,TRBJ1-5,NA,TGTGCCAGCACTCCAATGGGCAGGGGTAATCAGCCCCAGCATTTT,CASTPMGRGNQPQHF